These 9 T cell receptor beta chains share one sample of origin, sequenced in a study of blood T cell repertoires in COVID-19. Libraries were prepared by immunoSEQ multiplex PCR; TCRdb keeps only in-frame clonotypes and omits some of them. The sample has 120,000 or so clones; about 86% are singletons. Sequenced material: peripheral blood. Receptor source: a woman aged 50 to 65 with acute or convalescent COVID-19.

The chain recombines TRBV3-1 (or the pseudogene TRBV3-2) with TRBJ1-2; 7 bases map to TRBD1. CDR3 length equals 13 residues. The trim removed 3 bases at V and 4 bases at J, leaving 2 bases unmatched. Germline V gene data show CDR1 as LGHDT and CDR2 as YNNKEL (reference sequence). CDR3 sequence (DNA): TGTGCCAGCAGCCAGGGACAGCTCTATGGCTACACCTTC. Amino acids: CASSQGQLYGYTF.

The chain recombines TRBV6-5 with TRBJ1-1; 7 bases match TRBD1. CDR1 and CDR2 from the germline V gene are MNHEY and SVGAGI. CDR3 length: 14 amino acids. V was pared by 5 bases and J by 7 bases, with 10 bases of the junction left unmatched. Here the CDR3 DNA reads TGTGCCAGCAGTACTGACAGGGTCTCGAATGAAGCTTTCTTT. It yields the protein CASSTDRVSNEAFF.

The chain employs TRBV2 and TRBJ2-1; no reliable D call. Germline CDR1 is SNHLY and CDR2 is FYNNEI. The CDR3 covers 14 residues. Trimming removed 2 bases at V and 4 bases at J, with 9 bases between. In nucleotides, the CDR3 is TGTGCCAGCAGTGAATTATCCAGATACAATGAGCAGTTCTTC. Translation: CASSELSRYNEQFF.

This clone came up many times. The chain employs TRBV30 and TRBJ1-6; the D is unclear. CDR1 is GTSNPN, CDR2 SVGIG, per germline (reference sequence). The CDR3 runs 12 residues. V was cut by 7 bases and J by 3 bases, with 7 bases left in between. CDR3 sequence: CASRGYNSPLHF. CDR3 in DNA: TGTGCCTCTCGGGGCTATAATTCACCCCTCCACTTT.

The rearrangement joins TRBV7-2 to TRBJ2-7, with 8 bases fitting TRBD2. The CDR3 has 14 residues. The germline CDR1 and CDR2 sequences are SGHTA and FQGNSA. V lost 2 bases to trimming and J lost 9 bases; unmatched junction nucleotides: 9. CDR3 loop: CASSLIAGKEGQYF. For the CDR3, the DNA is TGTGCCAGCAGCTTAATAGCGGGAAAAGAAGGGCAGTACTTC.

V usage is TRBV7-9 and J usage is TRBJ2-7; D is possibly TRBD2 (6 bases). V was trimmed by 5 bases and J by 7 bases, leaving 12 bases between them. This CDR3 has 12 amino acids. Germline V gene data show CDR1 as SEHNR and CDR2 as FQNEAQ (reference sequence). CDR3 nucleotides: TGTGCCAGCAGCCCGGGAGAGGATGAGCAGTACTTC. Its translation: CASSPGEDEQYF.

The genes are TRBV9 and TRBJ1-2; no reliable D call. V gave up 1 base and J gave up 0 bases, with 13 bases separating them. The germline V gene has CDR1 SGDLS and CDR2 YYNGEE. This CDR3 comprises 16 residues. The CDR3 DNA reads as TGTGCCAGCAGCGTACAACCATCGAGGGCTAACTATGGCTACACCTTC. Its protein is CASSVQPSRANYGYTF.

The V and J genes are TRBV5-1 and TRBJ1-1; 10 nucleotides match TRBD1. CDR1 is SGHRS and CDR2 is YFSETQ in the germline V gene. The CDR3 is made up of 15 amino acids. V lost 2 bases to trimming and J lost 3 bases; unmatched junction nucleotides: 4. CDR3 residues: CASSFHGTGDTEAFF. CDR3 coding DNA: TGCGCCAGCAGCTTCCATGGGACAGGGGACACTGAAGCTTTCTTT. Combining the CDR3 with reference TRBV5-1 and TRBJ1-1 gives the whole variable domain KAGVTQTPRYLIKTRGQQVTLSCSPISGHRSVSWYQQTPGQGLQFLFEYFSETQRNKGNFPGRFSGRQFSNSRSEMNVSTLELGDSALYLCASSFHGTGDTEAFFGQGTRLTVV.

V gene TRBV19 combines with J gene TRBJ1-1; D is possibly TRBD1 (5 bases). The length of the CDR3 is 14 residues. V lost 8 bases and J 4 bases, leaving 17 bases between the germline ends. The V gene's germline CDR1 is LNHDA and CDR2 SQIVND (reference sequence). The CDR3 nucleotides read TGTGCCAGTTTTAGGGTGCACGGGGGCACTGAAGCTTTCTTT. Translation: CASFRVHGGTEAFF.